This T cell receptor beta chain was sequenced during a study of blood T cell repertoires in COVID-19 (dated by TCRdb to the early 2020s). About the study as a whole: Collaborator samples came from the United States, Italy and Spain and covered acute and convalescent phases of COVID-19. Where available, HLA class I and class II types were taken from metadata supplied by the sample provider and were not determined by assay-based typing. Nearly every sample came with metadata listing a de-identified subject ID, COVID-19 status, age in years and sex. The repertoires were released in a freely available public database intended as a resource for research on the immune response to SARS-CoV-2. The material from the prospective study consisted of cDNA or gDNA derived from T cells, B-cell-depleted T cells, or PBMCs. Samples were obtained from the ongoing ImmuneRACE study (first 160 participants) and from about 1,300 subjects provided by 6 global collaborators. The dataset comprised deeply sampled blood TCRbeta repertoires from subjects exposed to, actively infected with, or recovered from COVID-19. Study-wide conclusions, independent of this receptor: How much clinical and demographic metadata was included differed by source and by participant, and the metadata was provided uncurated.

The collaborating institutions used their own protocols to collect whole blood in K2EDTA tubes. For TCRbeta analysis, collaborators shipped samples as frozen whole blood, isolated PBMCs, or DNA extracted from either of those sample types. Cut back by 6 bases and 6 bases, the V and J ends lie 8 bases apart. The CDR3 numbers 12 residues from cysteine through phenylalanine. Solely the CDR3 DNA is kept, with 36 bases framed from the first base. Looking up the germline V gene (reference sequence) yields CDR1 MNHEY and CDR2 SMNVEV. About this clone itself: Its antigen specificity is not known. No much larger clone exists at a distance of one base, and base qualities are not known.

TCRbeta CDR3 regions were amplified from genomic DNA by means of the immunoSEQ Assay, a bias-controlled multiplex PCR. The study's own analysis went as follows. The number of nucleated cells in each sample was estimated from the amplification of reference gene primers within the assay. To quantify the absolute abundance of each unique TCRbeta CDR3 rearrangement, sequence reads were collapsed and filtered. For each sample, productive Simpson clonality was calculated by taking the square root of Simpson's diversity index across productive rearrangements. In TCRdb, the immuneACCESS table is reduced to in-frame sequences with V and J assigned. These tables do not hold every clone; where another copy was compared, an unresolved V gene accounts for under half, and the others remain unexplained. The DNA gave D and trimming, while V, J and clone size come from that table. The sample records about 300,000 clones, roughly 90% of which are singletons. The ten most abundant clones make up roughly 2.3% of the sample.

The chain is made from TRBV27 and TRBJ2-2; no D gene can be assigned with confidence. This receptor was taken from a man between 18 and 29 years old with active or convalescent COVID-19. Sequenced sample: peripheral blood. The DNA sequence is as follows: TGTGCCAGCAGCCCTTCGGCCGGGGAGCTGTTTTTT. This is translated as CASSPSAGELFF.